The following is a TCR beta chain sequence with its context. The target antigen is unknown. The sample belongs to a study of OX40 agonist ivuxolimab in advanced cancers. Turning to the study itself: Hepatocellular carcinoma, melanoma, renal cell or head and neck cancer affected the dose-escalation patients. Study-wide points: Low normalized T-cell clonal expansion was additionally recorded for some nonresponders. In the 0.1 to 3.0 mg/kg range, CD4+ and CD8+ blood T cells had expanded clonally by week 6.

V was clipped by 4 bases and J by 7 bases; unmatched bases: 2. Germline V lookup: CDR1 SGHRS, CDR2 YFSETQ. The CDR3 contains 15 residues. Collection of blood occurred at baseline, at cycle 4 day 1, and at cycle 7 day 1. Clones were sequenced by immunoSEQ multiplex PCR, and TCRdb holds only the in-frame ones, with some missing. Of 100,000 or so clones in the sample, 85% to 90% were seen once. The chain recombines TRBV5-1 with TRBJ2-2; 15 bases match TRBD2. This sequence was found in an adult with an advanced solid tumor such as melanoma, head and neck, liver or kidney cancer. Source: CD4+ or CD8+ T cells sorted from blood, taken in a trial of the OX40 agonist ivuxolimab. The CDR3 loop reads CASSRGLAGGGELFF. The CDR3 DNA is TGCGCCAGCAGCCGGGGACTAGCGGGAGGCGGGGAGCTGTTTTTT.